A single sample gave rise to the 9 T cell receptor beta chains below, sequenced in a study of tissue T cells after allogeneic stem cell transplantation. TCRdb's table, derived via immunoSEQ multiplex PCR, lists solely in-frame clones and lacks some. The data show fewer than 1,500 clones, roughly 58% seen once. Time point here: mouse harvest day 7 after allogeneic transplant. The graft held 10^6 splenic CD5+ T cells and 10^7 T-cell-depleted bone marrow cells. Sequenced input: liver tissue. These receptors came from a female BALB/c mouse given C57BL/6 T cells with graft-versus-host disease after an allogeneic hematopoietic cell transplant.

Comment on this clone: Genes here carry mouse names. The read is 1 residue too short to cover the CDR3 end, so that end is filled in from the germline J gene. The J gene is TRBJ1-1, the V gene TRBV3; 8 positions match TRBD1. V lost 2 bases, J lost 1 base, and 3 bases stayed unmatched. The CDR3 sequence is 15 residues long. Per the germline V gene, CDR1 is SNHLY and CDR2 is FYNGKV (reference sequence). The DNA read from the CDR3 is TGTGCCAGCAGCTTATACAGGGGGACGAACACAGAAGTCTTC. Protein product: CASSLYRGTNTEVF. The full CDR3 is CASSLYRGTNTEVFF. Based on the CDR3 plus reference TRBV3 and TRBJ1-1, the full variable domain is GPKVLQIPSHQIIDMGQMVTLNCDPVSNHLYFYWYKQILGQQMEFLVNFYNGKVMEKSKLFKDQFSVERPDGSYFTLKIQPTALEDSAVYFCASSLYRGTNTEVFFGKGTRLTVV.

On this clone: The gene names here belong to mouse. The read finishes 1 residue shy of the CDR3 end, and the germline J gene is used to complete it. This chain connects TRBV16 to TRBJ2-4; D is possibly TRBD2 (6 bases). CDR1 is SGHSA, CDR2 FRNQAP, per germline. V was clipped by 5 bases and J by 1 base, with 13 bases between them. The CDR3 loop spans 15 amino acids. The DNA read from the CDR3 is TGTGCAAGCAGCCTTCCCCCTGGGGGTCAAAACACCTTGTAC. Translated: CASSLPPGGQNTLY. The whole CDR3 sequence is CASSLPPGGQNTLYF.

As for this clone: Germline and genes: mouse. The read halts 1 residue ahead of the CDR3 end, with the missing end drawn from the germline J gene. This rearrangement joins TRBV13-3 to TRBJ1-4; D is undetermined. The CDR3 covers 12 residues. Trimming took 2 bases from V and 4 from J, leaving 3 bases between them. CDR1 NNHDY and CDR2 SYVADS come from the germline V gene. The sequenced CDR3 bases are TGTGCCAGCAGTGACAACAACGAAAGATTATTT. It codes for CASSDNNERLF. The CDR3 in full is CASSDNNERLFF.

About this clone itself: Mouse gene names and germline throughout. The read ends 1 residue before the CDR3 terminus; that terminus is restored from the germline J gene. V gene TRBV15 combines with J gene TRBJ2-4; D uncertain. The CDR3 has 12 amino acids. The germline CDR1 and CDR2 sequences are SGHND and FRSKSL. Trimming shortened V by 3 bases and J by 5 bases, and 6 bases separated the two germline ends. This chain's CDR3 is CASSFNGNTLYF. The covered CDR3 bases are TGTGCCAGCAGTTTTAACGGAAACACCTTGTAC.

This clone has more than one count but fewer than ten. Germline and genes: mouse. Here the CDR3 reads CASSQDPGGADEQYF. The covered CDR3 bases are TGTGCCAGCAGCCAAGACCCTGGGGGGGCGGATGAACAGTAC. The J gene is TRBJ2-7, the V gene TRBV5; 10 bases align to TRBD2. The CDR3 goes on 1 residue after the read ends, and that part is filled in from the germline J gene. Looked up from germline, CDR1 is LGHNA and CDR2 is YNLKQL (reference sequence). There are 15 residues in the CDR3. V gave up 0 bases and J gave up 5 bases; unmatched junction bases: 4.

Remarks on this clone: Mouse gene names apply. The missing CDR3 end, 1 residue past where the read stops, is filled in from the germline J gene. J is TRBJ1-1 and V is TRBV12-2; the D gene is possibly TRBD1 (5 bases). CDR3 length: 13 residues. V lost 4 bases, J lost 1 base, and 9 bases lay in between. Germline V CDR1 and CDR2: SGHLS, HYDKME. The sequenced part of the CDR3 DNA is TGTGCCAGCTCCTCGGGGGAAAACACAGAAGTCTTC. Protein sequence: CASSSGENTEVF. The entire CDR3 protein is CASSSGENTEVFF. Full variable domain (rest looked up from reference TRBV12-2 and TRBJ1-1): NSGVVQSPRYIIKGKGERSILKCIPISGHLSVAWYQQTQGQELKFFIQHYDKMERDKGNLPSRFSVQQFDDYHSEMNMSALELEDSAVYFCASSSGENTEVFFGKGTRLTVV.

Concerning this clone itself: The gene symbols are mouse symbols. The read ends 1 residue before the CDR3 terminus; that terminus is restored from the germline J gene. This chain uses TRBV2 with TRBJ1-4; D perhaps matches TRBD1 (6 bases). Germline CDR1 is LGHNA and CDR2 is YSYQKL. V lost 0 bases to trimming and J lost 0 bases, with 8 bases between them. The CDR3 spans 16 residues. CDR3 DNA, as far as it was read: TGTGCCAGCAGCCAAGACAGGGGAATTTCCAACGAAAGATTATTT. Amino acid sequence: CASSQDRGISNERLF. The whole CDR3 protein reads CASSQDRGISNERLFF. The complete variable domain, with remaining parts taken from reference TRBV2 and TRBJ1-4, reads DPKIIQKPKYLVAVTGSEKILICEQYLGHNAMYWYRQSAKKPLEFMFSYSYQKLMDNQTASSRFQPQSSKKNHLDLQITALKPDDSATYFCASSQDRGISNERLFFGHGTKLSVL.

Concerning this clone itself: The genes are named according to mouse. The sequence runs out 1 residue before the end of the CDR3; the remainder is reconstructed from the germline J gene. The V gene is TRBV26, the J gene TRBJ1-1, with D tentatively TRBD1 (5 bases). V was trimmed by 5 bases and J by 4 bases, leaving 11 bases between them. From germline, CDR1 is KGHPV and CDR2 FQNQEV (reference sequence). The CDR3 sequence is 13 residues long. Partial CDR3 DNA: TGTGCCAGCAGTTCGGGGGGAAGCACAGAAGTCTTC. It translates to CASSSGGSTEVF. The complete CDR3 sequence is CASSSGGSTEVFF.

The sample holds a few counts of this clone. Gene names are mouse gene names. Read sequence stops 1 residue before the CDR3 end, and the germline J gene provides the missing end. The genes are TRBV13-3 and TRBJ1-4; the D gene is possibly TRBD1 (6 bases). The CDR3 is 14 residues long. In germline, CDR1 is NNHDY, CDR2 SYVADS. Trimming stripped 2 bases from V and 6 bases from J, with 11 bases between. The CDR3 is CASSDPTGYERLFF. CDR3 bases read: TGTGCCAGCAGTGACCCCACAGGGTACGAAAGATTATTT.